Below, one T cell receptor (beta chain) is given with its context. As yet, its antigen is unknown. This clone may be a read error of a much larger clone one base away. Other DNA sequences from this sample encode an identical CDR3 as well. This table comes from immunoSEQ multiplex PCR, and its TCRdb copy is limited to in-frame clones, with some not included. The data show 1 million to 1.2 million clones, about 80% seen once. The CD4+ fraction was divided into a CD45RA+ naive subset and a CD45RA-negative memory subset. The data derive from a study of shared clonotypes between healthy human individuals. Study in general: Used for every donor were three CD4 naive, three CD4 memory, two CD8 naive and one CD8 memory plate. Study-wide points: Larger estimated richness was generally recorded for naive subsets relative to memory subsets.

The TCR originated in a man aged 18 to 35 in good health. Some clones in this sample may be carry-over from other donors' samples. Sample: memory CD4+ T cells from PBMCs. The subset denotes: CD45RA-negative fraction.

The CDR3, as DNA: TGTGCCTGGAGCTCGACAGGGACTATGTTAGGGAGCAATCAGCCCCAGCATTTT. As protein: CAWSSTGTMLGSNQPQHF. The J gene is TRBJ1-5, the V gene TRBV30; 7 nucleotides line up with TRBD1. Trimming removed 3 bases from V and 1 base from J; junction bases left unmatched: 15. Germline CDR1 GTSNPN, CDR2 SVGIG (reference sequence). The CDR3 has 18 amino acids.